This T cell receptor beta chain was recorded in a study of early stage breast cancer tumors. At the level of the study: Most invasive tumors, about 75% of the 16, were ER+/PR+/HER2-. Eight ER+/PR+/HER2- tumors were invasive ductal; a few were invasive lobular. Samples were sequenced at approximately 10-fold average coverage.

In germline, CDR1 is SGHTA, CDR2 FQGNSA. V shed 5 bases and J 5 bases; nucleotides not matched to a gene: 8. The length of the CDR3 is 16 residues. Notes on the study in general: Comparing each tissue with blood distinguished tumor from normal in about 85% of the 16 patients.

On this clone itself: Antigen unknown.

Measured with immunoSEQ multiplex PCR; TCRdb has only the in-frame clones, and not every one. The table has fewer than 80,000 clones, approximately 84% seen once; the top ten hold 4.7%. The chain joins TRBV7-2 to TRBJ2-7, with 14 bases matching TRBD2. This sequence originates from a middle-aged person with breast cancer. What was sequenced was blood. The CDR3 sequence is CASSPPGLAGVDEQYF. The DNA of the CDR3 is TGTGCCAGCAGCCCGCCGGGACTAGCGGGAGTCGACGAGCAGTACTTC.